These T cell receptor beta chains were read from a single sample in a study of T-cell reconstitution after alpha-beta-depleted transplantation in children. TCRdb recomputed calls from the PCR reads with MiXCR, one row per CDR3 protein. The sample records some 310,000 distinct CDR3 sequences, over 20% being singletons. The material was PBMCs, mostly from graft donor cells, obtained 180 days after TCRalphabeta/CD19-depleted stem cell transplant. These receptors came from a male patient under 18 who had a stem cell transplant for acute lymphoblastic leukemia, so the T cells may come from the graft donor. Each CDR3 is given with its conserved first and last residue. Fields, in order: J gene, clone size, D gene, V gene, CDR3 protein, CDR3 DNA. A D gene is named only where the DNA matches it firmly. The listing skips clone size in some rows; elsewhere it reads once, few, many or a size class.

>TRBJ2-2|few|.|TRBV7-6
CASSFDTSRGELFF
TGTGCCAGCAGCTTCGACACTTCAAGAGGGGAGCTGTTTTTT
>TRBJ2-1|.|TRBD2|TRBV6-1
CATLFSGSSYNEQFF
TGTGCCACCTTGTTTAGCGGGAGCTCCTACAATGAGCAGTTCTTC
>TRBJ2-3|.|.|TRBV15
CATSRVPPNTDTQYF
TGTGCCACCAGCAGAGTTCCTCCCAACACAGATACGCAGTATTTT
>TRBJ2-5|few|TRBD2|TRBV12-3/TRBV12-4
CASSFDIRTSGSRQETQYF
TGTGCCAGCAGTTTCGACATTAGGACTAGCGGGAGTCGGCAAGAGACCCAGTACTTC
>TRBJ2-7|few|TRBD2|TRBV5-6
CASSLGHLAGGYYEQYF
TGTGCCAGCAGCTTGGGCCATCTAGCGGGTGGTTACTACGAGCAGTACTTC
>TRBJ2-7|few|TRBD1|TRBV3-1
CASTRDRGFNEQYF
TGTGCCAGCACACGGGACAGGGGGTTCAACGAGCAGTACTTC
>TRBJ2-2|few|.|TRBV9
CASSPHNSGELFF
TGTGCCAGCAGCCCCCATAACTCCGGGGAGCTGTTTTTT
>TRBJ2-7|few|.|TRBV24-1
CATGVTAEQYF
TGTGCCACCGGGGTTACCGCCGAGCAGTACTTC
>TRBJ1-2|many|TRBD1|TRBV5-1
CASSLVGGGYGYTF
TGCGCCAGCAGCTTGGTAGGGGGCGGCTATGGCTACACCTTC
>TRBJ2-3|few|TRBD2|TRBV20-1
CSGKRESTDTQYF
TGCAGTGGTAAGCGGGAGTCTACAGATACGCAGTATTTT
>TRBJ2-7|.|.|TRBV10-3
CAIRRLVGGEQYF
TGTGCCATCAGGCGACTAGTCGGAGGCGAGCAGTACTTC
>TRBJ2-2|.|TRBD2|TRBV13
CASSFGRANAGELFF
TGTGCCAGCAGCTTCGGGAGGGCGAACGCCGGGGAGCTGTTTTTT
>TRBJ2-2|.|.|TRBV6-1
CASGPPSNTGELFF
TGTGCCAGCGGCCCGCCTTCGAACACCGGGGAGCTGTTTTTT
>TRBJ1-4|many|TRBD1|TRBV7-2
CASSHHSDRVNEKLFF
TGTGCCAGCAGCCATCATTCGGACAGGGTCAATGAAAAACTGTTTTTT
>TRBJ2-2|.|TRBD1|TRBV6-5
CASSNTHRGRTGELFF
TGTGCCAGCAGCAATACCCACAGGGGTAGGACCGGGGAGCTGTTTTTT
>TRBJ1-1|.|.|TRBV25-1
CASSERLNTEAFF
TGTGCCAGCAGTGAGCGACTGAACACTGAAGCTTTCTTT
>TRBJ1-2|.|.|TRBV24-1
CATSDHYYGYTF
TGTGCCACCAGTGACCATTACTATGGCTACACCTTC
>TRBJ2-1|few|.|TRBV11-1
CASSLRLVAYNEQFF
TGTGCCAGCAGCTTAAGACTAGTGGCCTACAATGAGCAGTTCTTC
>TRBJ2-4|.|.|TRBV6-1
CASRKGVAKNIQYF
TGTGCCAGCAGAAAAGGGGTAGCCAAAAACATTCAGTACTTC
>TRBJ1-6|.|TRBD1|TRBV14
CASSLNPGQLRPLHF
TGTGCCAGCAGCTTGAATCCGGGACAGCTCCGTCCCCTCCACTTT
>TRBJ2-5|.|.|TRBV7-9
CASSLIGRKETQYF
TGTGCCAGCAGCTTAATCGGCAGAAAAGAGACCCAGTACTTC
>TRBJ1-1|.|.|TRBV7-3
CASSSTGQTPEAFF
TGTGCCAGCAGTTCCACCGGACAGACTCCCGAAGCTTTCTTT
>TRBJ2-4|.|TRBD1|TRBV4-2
CASSQGTGIAKNIQYF
TGTGCCAGCAGCCAAGGGACAGGGATAGCCAAAAACATTCAGTACTTC
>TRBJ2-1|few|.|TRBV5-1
CASSLAPRGGHNEQFF
TGCGCCAGCAGCTTGGCCCCCAGGGGGGGGCACAATGAGCAGTTCTTC
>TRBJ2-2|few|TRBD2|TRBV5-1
CASSLLAGGVGELFF
TGCGCCAGCAGCTTGCTAGCGGGAGGCGTCGGGGAGCTGTTTTTT
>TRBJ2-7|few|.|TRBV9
CASSTEGDSYEQYF
TGTGCCAGCAGCACCGAGGGGGACTCCTACGAGCAGTACTTC
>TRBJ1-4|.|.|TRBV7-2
CASSLPTGLNEKLFF
TGTGCCAGCAGCTTACCCACAGGGCTTAATGAAAAACTGTTTTTT
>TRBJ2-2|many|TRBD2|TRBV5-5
CASSSAGAGELFF
TGTGCCAGCAGCTCGGCGGGGGCCGGGGAGCTGTTTTTT
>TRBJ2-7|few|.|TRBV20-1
CSAADRFYEQYF
TGCAGCGCCGCGGACAGATTTTACGAGCAGTACTTC
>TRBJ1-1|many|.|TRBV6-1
CASEGGVNTEAFF
TGTGCCAGCGAGGGGGGAGTGAACACTGAAGCTTTCTTT
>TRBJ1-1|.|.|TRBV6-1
CASKRVGDTEAFF
TGTGCCTCCAAAAGGGTAGGGGACACTGAAGCTTTCTTT
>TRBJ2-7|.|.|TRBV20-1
CSARDGVSTYEQYF
TGCAGTGCTAGAGATGGGGTATCGACCTACGAGCAGTACTTC
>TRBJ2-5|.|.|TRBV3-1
CASSQRGQETQYF
TGTGCCAGCAGCCAACGGGGCCAAGAGACCCAGTACTTC
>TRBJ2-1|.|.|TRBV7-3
CASSTGASKFF
TGTGCCAGCAGCACGGGAGCTAGTAAGTTCTTC
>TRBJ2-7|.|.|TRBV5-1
CASSAGDSYLYEQYF
TGCGCCAGCAGCGCGGGGGACAGCTATCTTTACGAGCAGTACTTC
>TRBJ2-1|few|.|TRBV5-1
CASSSRLGPEQFF
TGCGCCAGCAGCTCCCGTTTAGGACCTGAGCAGTTCTTC
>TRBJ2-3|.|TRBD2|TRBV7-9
CASSLIPSGRAPDTQYF
TGTGCCAGCAGCTTGATCCCTAGCGGGAGGGCCCCAGATACGCAGTATTTT
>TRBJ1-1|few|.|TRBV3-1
CASSDYTGNTEAFF
TGTGCCAGCAGCGATTATACGGGGAACACTGAAGCTTTCTTT
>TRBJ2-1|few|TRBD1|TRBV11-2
CASSLEQGVRAYNEQFF
TGTGCCAGCAGCTTAGAACAGGGGGTGAGGGCATACAATGAGCAGTTCTTC
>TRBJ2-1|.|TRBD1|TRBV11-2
CASSHSDRGPYNEQFF
TGTGCCAGCAGCCACTCCGACAGGGGCCCCTACAATGAGCAGTTCTTC
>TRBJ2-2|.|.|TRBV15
CATSRGGEEVGELFF
TGTGCCACCAGCAGAGGCGGGGAAGAAGTCGGGGAGCTGTTTTTT
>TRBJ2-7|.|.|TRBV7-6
CASSLADRYEQYF
TGTGCCAGCAGCTTAGCCGATCGTTACGAGCAGTACTTC
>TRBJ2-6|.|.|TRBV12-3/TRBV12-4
CASSPLTGFWSGANVLTF
TGTGCCAGCAGTCCACTCACAGGGTTCTGGTCTGGGGCCAACGTCCTGACTTTC
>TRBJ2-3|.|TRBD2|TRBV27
CASSRLAGTTDTQYF
TGTGCCAGCAGTCGACTAGCGGGAACCACAGATACGCAGTATTTT
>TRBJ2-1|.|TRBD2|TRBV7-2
CASSLFPGTSANEQFF
TGTGCCAGCAGCTTATTCCCAGGGACTAGTGCCAATGAGCAGTTCTTC
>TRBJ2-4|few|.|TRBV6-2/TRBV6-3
CASSYPNREAKNIQYF
TGTGCCAGCAGTTACCCTAACCGGGAAGCCAAAAACATTCAGTACTTC
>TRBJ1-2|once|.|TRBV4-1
CASSQGGGGLYGYTF
TGCGCCAGCAGCCAAGGTGGTGGGGGATTATATGGCTACACCTTC
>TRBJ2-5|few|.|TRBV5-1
CASSSGQNDETQYF
TGCGCCAGCAGCTCCGGACAGAATGACGAGACCCAGTACTTC
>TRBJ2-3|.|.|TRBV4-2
CASSPNHRGSYTQYF
TGTGCCAGCAGCCCTAACCATCGGGGCTCGTATACGCAGTATTTT
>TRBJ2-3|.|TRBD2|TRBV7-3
CASSLTGLATDTQYF
TGTGCCAGCAGCTTAACGGGACTAGCAACAGATACGCAGTATTTT
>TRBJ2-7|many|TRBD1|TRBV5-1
CASSLRDREYEQYF
TGCGCCAGCAGCTTGAGAGACAGGGAATACGAGCAGTACTTC